This T cell receptor (beta chain) was identified in a study of cytomegalovirus exposure and HLA in healthy donors listed by TCRdb under 2017. Describing the broader study: According to an earlier analysis of a few hundred of the donors, 200 million or so T cells yielded 117 million unique TCR beta sequences and 276 Gb of sequence data. To predict cytomegalovirus infection status, the study brought together high-throughput TCR immunosequencing, statistical association of individual TCRs with disease status, and machine learning. All discovery cohort repertoires had been generated using a single sequencing platform. A later genetic analysis used genome-wide SNP genotypes for about 65% of the 666 donors, treating that subset as a discovery cohort. The number of typed donors differed by locus: about 629-630 for A, B, C, DRB1 and DQB1; 500 to 550 for DQA1; fewer than 610 for DPA1; and some 430 for DPB1. In an earlier analysis of roughly 580 of the donors, high-throughput TCR beta sequencing was used to judge whether each TCR beta V gene segment behaved as functional or pseudogenic. The aim of the study was to test whether cataloging public T cell receptors could identify signatures of past pathogen exposure. HLA typing included class I and class II loci at four-digit resolution. Donor age, sex, ethnicity and CMV serostatus were compiled together with the repertoire data. Roughly 5 DR-DQ haplotypes were handled as single units for association and clustering because linkage in the cohort was strong. The genetic ancestry cluster associated with self-reported Caucasian donors included 65% to 90% of the roughly 400 genotyped donors. Using immunosequencing, the study profiled T cell repertoires from 666 subjects and related those repertoires to cytomegalovirus serostatus. Along with the roughly 700-subject first cohort, a separate validation cohort of more than 90 different subjects was used. A later analysis re-examined previously published TCR beta repertoires from hundreds of donors and added high-resolution HLA genotyping to investigate patterns of TCR occurrence. Rather than drawing on any new phenotypic data, the later analysis identified candidate immune exposures from TCR beta sequences and the way those sequences occurred across donors. Around 320 gigabases of sequencing data and around 87 million unique TCR sequences were included in an early release covering roughly 700 HLA-typed donors. On average, over 200,000 unique TCR beta nucleotide sequences were sequenced per donor among 398 genotyped donors of the cohort, with roughly 20% of those sequences being non-productive.

Based on the germline V gene, the CDR1 and CDR2 sequences are SGHDT and YYEEEE. V loses 1 base at its end and J loses 4 bases; junction bases beyond the gene matches: 4. Including cysteine and phenylalanine, the CDR3 has 14 amino acids. The read is trimmed to its CDR3 DNA, 42 bases read in frame from base 1. The library came from the immunoSEQ multiplex PCR assay. For the multiplex PCR, a mixture combining 60 forward primers for TCR Vbeta segments and 13 reverse primers for TCR Jbeta segments was used. A multiplex PCR assay on genomic DNA amplified the CDR3 region of rearranged TCR beta genes. The amplified TCR beta libraries were sequenced on the Illumina HiSeq System as 87-base-pair reads. Turning to the authors' computational methods: A later analysis tallied around 82 million unique TCR beta chains across the 700 or so repertoires, and roughly 11 million of those chains were shared by two or more donors. A nearest-neighbor algorithm error-corrected the raw reads and collapsed the reads into unique sequences, merging closely related sequences to remove PCR and sequencing errors. Alignment of CDR3 sequences to IMGT reference sequences was used to assign V, D and J gene segments. For a sequence to be retained, at least a six-nucleotide match to both a V gene segment and a J gene segment was required. A rearrangement counted as productive if the CDR3 had no stop codons and remained in frame with V and J, and every other rearrangement counted as non-productive. Following IMGT convention, CDR3 was defined as the stretch from the second conserved V-encoded cysteine up to the conserved J-encoded phenylalanine. In an earlier analysis of around 540 of the donors, sequences lacking an unambiguous match to a single V gene segment were excluded. In an earlier analysis of around 590 of the donors, a V segment was called functional when productive rearrangements were above 56.7%, and segregating when the standard deviation between donors exceeded 5%. A statistical classification framework was built for diagnosing cytomegalovirus status from the catalog of TCR beta chain sequences. A later analysis assigned V and J genes by comparing TCR nucleotide sequences with IMGT/GENE-DB human TR gene sequences. The TCRdist pipeline was used in a later analysis to assign CDR3 sequences and most-parsimonious VDJ recombination scenarios. In a later analysis, each TCR beta chain was defined by its CDR3 amino acid sequence together with its V-gene family, and reads lacking a unique V-gene family were excluded. A later analysis removed roughly 590 highly shared, low-generation-probability nucleotide sequences to deal with suspected cross-contamination and a sequencing artifact. A later analysis calculated a clonal expansion index for each public chain from normalized within-repertoire ranks of inferred template counts. In a later analysis, generation probabilities were computed using a VDJ recombination model fitted to out-of-frame rearrangements, and the results were checked against IGoR. In a later analysis, hypergeometric tests were used to score TCR-TCR, TCR-HLA and TCR-CMV co-occurrence, with a repertoire-size bias correction applied to TCR pairs. In a later analysis, false discovery rates were estimated by permuting HLA or CMV assignments 20 times. In a later analysis, co-occurring TCRs were grouped using DBSCAN, and TCRdist sequence similarity was added for clustering within HLA-allele-positive subsets. For co-occurrence clustering, repertoires with fewer than 30,000 or more than 120,000 public chains were excluded, along with 5 or 6 repertoires with anomalous nucleotide sharing. TCRdb mirrors the immuneACCESS table, restricted to in-frame sequences. Some clones are absent from its copies; in checked studies, under half trace to an unresolved V gene, and the reason for the others is unknown. V and J calls and clone size follow that table, whereas D and trimming were derived from the DNA. The sample data list about 82,000 clones, and around 77% of these were observed just once. The ten largest clones represent more than 2.5% of the sample.

A word on this clone: The antigen it recognizes is unknown. Base-call qualities are not available, and no considerably larger clone is one nucleotide away.

The cohort was made up of roughly 670 healthy bone marrow donors. All cohort members were sampled while nominally healthy, although unrecorded immune exposures were likely present. The donor tested CMV seronegative, placing the donor among the 350 or so seronegative members of the cohort. A peripheral blood sample was provided by each donor, and peripheral blood mononuclear cells were used for TCR beta sequencing. Genomic DNA was extracted from the blood cell samples with the Qiagen DNeasy Blood Extraction Kit. Broad study findings and their caveats: Only TCR beta chains were sequenced in this cohort, and the absence of alpha or paired-chain data limited detectable features. In an earlier analysis of under 600 of the donors, most TCR beta V segments were observed in productive rearrangements about 87% or about 30% of the time, broadly matching IMGT annotations. The classifier was reported to diagnose cytomegalovirus status with high specificity and sensitivity in both the original and validation cohorts. In a later analysis, the rate of TCR association differed among HLA loci, with DRB1 alleles having the most associated TCRs and HLA-C alleles having the fewest. At a false discovery rate of 0.05, a later analysis linked around 17,000 TCR beta sequences to specific HLA alleles. Because some donors lacked HLA typing at each locus, the association tests relied only on the typed subset. In a later genetic analysis, fewer N-insertions in productive TCRs were reported among donors in an Asian-associated ancestry cluster than the approximately 670-donor mean. It was suggested by the authors that the approach could potentially be generalized to other disease states and immunological phenotypes. The earlier analysis of approximately 590 of the donors excluded around 17 rarely observed V segments, including chromosome 9 orphons, because counts were too low. Immune exposure information for the cohort was limited to CMV serostatus. A later analysis found that HLA-associated TCR beta chains were more clonally expanded and had lower generation probabilities than equally common non-associated chains. In vitro tests confirmed that a few of the cytomegalovirus-associated TCR beta chains recognize cytomegalovirus antigens. Some IMGT-functional V segments, including TRBV6-2 and TRBV6-3, could not be distinguished by the 87-base-pair reads and were therefore excluded. The study listed over 150 TCR beta chains as associated with cytomegalovirus. In a later analysis, most CMV-associated TCR beta chains were found to appear HLA-restricted, with HLA associations seemingly driven largely by CMV exposure. While some public TCRs were present in many individuals, most TCR sequences turned up only very rarely across donors. Linkage disequilibrium might explain the correlated functional status among segregating V segments, but an unknown experimental factor could not be ruled out. When HLA alleles, especially DR and DQ, strongly co-occurred, attributing TCR associations to individual alleles was difficult. Sequencing depth was assumed to be roughly uniform across donors in the presence/absence analyses, though that assumption may not hold. In a later genetic analysis, a missense DCLRE1C variant was associated with V-gene and J-gene trimming of TCR beta chains, and the association was replicated in an independent cohort. A further reported finding was that TCR beta sequences accurately predicted the HLA-A and HLA-B alleles for most subjects in the first cohort. A cluster of highly shared sequence variants was judged likely to represent a technical artifact of the sequencing pipeline. A later analysis reported that several top co-occurrence clusters appeared linked to parvovirus B19, influenza, CMV and Epstein-Barr virus.

The receptor chain draws on TRBV5-6 and TRBJ1-2, and 7 junction bases match TRBD1. This clonotype originated in a man aged 50 to 59 in good health and CMV-seronegative. The sequencing input was PBMCs. CDR3 reads: CASSLTGQLYGYTF. The nucleotides are TGTGCCAGCAGCTTGACGGGACAGCTCTATGGCTACACCTTC.